A single sample gave rise to the 17 T cell receptor beta chains below, sequenced in a study of shared clonotypes between healthy human individuals. Some clones are missing from TCRdb's copy, which holds only in-frame ones; the method was immunoSEQ multiplex PCR. The sample includes approximately 1.4 million clones, 95% to 99% of them seen just once. Sequencing used naive CD4+ T cells sorted from blood. The sample's subset: CD45RA+ positively selected. The receptors stem from a man under 40 in good health.

The rearrangement joins TRBV10-3 to TRBJ1-3; 7 bases line up with TRBD1. The CDR3 runs 17 residues. Germline lookup yields CDR1 ENHRY and CDR2 SYGVKD. Trimming removed 6 bases from V and 1 base from J; junction bases left unmatched: 12. The CDR3 DNA reads TGTGCCATCAGAAGCACCGGGACAGATGATTCTGGAAACACCATATATTTT. It is translated as CAIRSTGTDDSGNTIYF.

The V and J genes are TRBV9 and TRBJ1-1; D ambiguous. Germline V lookup: CDR1 SGDLS, CDR2 YYNGEE. Trimming left V 4 bases short and J 1 base short, with 11 bases between. The CDR3 runs 14 residues. The DNA for the CDR3 is TGTGCCAGCAGCCCTGGACTAGCGAACACTGAAGCTTTCTTT. Its translation: CASSPGLANTEAFF.

The gene calls are TRBV9 and TRBJ2-3; no clear D. Germline CDR1 and CDR2: SGDLS and YYNGEE. The V end was cut by 0 bases, the J end by 6 bases, with 8 bases between. The CDR3 is made up of 13 amino acids. CDR3 amino acids: CASSVVPRDTQYF. CDR3 nucleotide sequence: TGTGCCAGCAGCGTAGTCCCTCGCGATACGCAGTATTTT.

V usage is TRBV5-1 and J usage is TRBJ2-7; weak D call: TRBD2 (6 bases). The CDR3 is made up of 15 amino acids. The germline V gene has CDR1 SGHRS and CDR2 YFSETQ. V shed 0 bases and J shed 1 base, with 11 bases lying between them. In nucleotides, the CDR3 is TGCGCCAGCAGCTTGGGGGGACTGGGGTCCTACGAGCAGTACTTC. This codes for CASSLGGLGSYEQYF.

This chain connects TRBV7-9 to TRBJ2-5, with 12 bases aligning to TRBD2. Losses at the gene ends were 6 bases for V and 3 bases for J; bases not matched to a gene: 5. CDR3 length: 15 amino acids. CDR1 SEHNR and CDR2 FQNEAQ come from the germline V gene (reference sequence). CDR3 DNA sequence: TGTGCCAGCAGGGGACTAGCGGGCAGCAAAGAGACCCAGTACTTC. It specifies CASRGLAGSKETQYF.

The chain combines TRBV12-5 with TRBJ1-1; 9 nucleotides match TRBD1. Germline-derived CDR1 and CDR2 are LGHNT and FRNRAP. V shed 7 bases, J shed 4 bases, and the junction held 16 bases outside the gene matches. This CDR3 spans 17 amino acids. The CDR3 DNA reads TGTGCTAGTGTCCACAGAGAAGGACAGGGGTCTCCCACTGAAGCTTTCTTT. Its protein is CASVHREGQGSPTEAFF.

V and J are TRBV7-2 and TRBJ2-7; 7 nucleotides match TRBD1. This CDR3 contains 16 residues. Per germline, CDR1 SGHTA and CDR2 FQGNSA. The ends lost 1 base at V and 3 bases at J; junction bases unmatched: 9. The CDR3 sequence is CASSLEGAWTFYEQYF. CDR3 DNA sequence: TGTGCCAGCAGCTTAGAGGGGGCTTGGACCTTCTACGAGCAGTACTTC.

This clone was detected only a few times. The J gene is TRBJ1-2, the V gene TRBV10-3; weak D call: TRBD1 (6 bases). This CDR3 is built from 14 residues. Looked up from germline, CDR1 is ENHRY and CDR2 is SYGVKD. The V end lost 6 bases, the J end lost 4 bases, and 15 bases lay between the germline ends. The CDR3 region is CAISRDGQSYGYTF. The CDR3 DNA sequence: TGTGCCATCAGCCGAGACGGACAGAGCTATGGCTACACCTTC.

V and J are TRBV28 and TRBJ2-1; 7 bases map to TRBD1. Trimming took 10 bases from V and 4 from J; bases not matched to a gene: 19. This CDR3 spans 17 amino acids. Germline assignment: CDR1 MDHEN and CDR2 SYDVKM. As DNA, the CDR3 is TGTGCCACATCCCCTCAAATTGGGACAGCCTTATACAATGAGCAGTTCTTC. Protein: CATSPQIGTALYNEQFF.

The chain combines TRBV13 with TRBJ2-6; 11 bases agree with TRBD1. This CDR3 spans 17 amino acids. The V and J ends lost 5 bases and 2 bases, in that order; junction bases with no gene match: 5. From germline, CDR1 is PRHDT and CDR2 FYEKMQ (reference sequence). The CDR3 sequence: CASSAGTGGTGANVLTF. The CDR3 DNA is TGTGCCAGCAGCGCCGGGACAGGGGGTACTGGGGCCAACGTCCTGACTTTC.

The chain links TRBV5-4 to TRBJ2-3, with 9 bases aligning to TRBD2. This CDR3 spans 15 amino acids. Germline-derived CDR1 and CDR2 are SGHNT and YYREEE (reference sequence). V lost 4 bases to trimming and J lost 0 bases; unmatched junction nucleotides: 3. The CDR3 bases are TGTGCCAGCAGCAGCGCGGGAGGGAGCACAGATACGCAGTATTTT. It encodes CASSSAGGSTDTQYF.

The rearrangement links TRBV2 to TRBJ1-5; D unclear. The V end lost 4 bases, the J end lost 1 base, and 11 bases lay between the germline ends. The CDR3 runs to 15 residues. From germline, CDR1 is SNHLY and CDR2 FYNNEI. The CDR3, as DNA: TGTGCCAGCAGTGTCGGTAGGCAGAGCAATCAGCCCCAGCATTTT. Translating it yields CASSVGRQSNQPQHF.

The genes are TRBV29-1 and TRBJ2-7; D is unclear. The CDR3 has 13 residues. The V end lost 4 bases, the J end lost 3 bases, and 13 bases lay between the germline ends. The germline gives CDR1 SQVTM, CDR2 ANQGSEA. CDR3 in DNA: TGCAGCGTTGCTGGGGTACTGGGCTACGAGCAGTACTTC. Translated: CSVAGVLGYEQYF.

The chain carries TRBV15 and TRBJ1-5, with 8 bases that match TRBD1. The trim removed 5 bases at V and 7 bases at J, leaving 7 bases unmatched. This CDR3 region has 14 residues. The germline gives CDR1 LNHNV, CDR2 YYDKDF (reference sequence). CDR3 region: CATSSGQVEQPQHF. The CDR3 DNA follows: TGTGCCACCAGCTCGGGACAGGTCGAACAGCCCCAGCATTTT. Looking up the rest from reference TRBV15 and TRBJ1-5 gives the full variable domain: DAMVIQNPRYQVTQFGKPVTLSCSQTLNHNVMYWYQQKSSQAPKLLFHYYDKDFNNEADTPDNFQSRRPNTSFCFLDIRSPGLGDTAMYLCATSSGQVEQPQHFGDGTRLSIL.

The chain joins TRBV11-2 to TRBJ1-2, with D possibly matching TRBD1 (6 bases). Germline CDR1 is SGHAT and CDR2 is FQNNGV. This CDR3 contains 14 residues. V shed 5 bases and J shed 5 bases, with 15 bases lying between them. The CDR3 is CASSATHRDYGYTF. The CDR3, as DNA: TGTGCCAGCAGCGCCACTCACAGGGATTATGGCTACACCTTC.

This chain links TRBV6-6 with TRBJ2-7; 8 bases line up with TRBD1. Trimming cost V 0 bases and J 3 bases; bases outside gene matches: 4. Germline CDR1 and CDR2: MNHNY and SVGAGI (reference sequence). The length of the CDR3 is 15 residues. The CDR3 is CASSYSRQGRYEQYF. The CDR3 DNA reads TGTGCCAGCAGTTACTCCCGACAGGGGCGCTACGAGCAGTACTTC.

The rearrangement links TRBV7-8 to TRBJ2-5; either TRBD1 or TRBD2 may fit D (5 bases each). This CDR3 spans 14 amino acids. Trimming removed 8 bases at V and 0 bases at J, with 13 bases between. The V gene's germline CDR1 is SGHVS and CDR2 FQNEAQ. The CDR3 DNA follows: TGTGCCAGCGTCCCCGGGGCTTACCAAGAGACCCAGTACTTC. It yields the protein CASVPGAYQETQYF.